This T cell receptor beta chain was recorded in a study of T cells in localized non-small cell lung cancer. On this clone itself: Its target is unknown.

The CDR3 has 16 residues. Germline lookup yields CDR1 LNHDA and CDR2 SQIVND (reference sequence). Trimming cost V 3 bases and J 5 bases, with 14 bases left between them. Measured with immunoSEQ multiplex PCR; TCRdb has only the in-frame clones, and not every one. The table has fewer than 90,000 clones, about three quarters seen once. The study, taken as a whole, reports: Analysis by sequencing included only one tumor region, so heterogeneity remains possible. Tumor showed lower T cell clonality than uninvolved adjacent lung, where it was highest.

The input for sequencing was PBMCs, taken before any cancer treatment. This TCR derives from a man aged 40-75 years with stage II squamous cell lung carcinoma. The chain combines TRBV19 with TRBJ1-6; D call uncertain. The CDR3 DNA sequence: TGTGCCAGTAGTATGGGCGGGCCCAGGAATAATTCACCCCTCCACTTT. Translation gives CASSMGGPRNNSPLHF.